This TCR beta chain appears in the sequencing data of a study of cytomegalovirus exposure and HLA in healthy donors. General study points: Most TCR sequences were seen very rarely across donors, but some public TCRs occurred in many. Among TCR beta chains, those listed as cytomegalovirus-associated numbered over 150. Under in vitro conditions, a few CMV-associated chains were confirmed as specific for CMV antigens. First-cohort TCR clusters tended to co-occur in the approximately 130 validation repertoires, a later analysis found.

Note on this clone: Its antigen is currently unknown.

Libraries were prepared by immunoSEQ multiplex PCR; TCRdb keeps only in-frame clonotypes and omits some of them. The table includes roughly 150,000 clones, approximately 96% detected once. The sequence derives from a woman aged 18-29 years in good health and CMV-seronegative. Input material: PBMCs.

For the CDR3, the DNA is TGTGCCAGCAGCGTCTCGACAGACTACGAGCAGTACTTC. Residues: CASSVSTDYEQYF. This rearrangement joins TRBV7-6 to TRBJ2-7, with D possibly TRBD1 on 5 matching bases. Trimming pared 5 bases from V and 3 bases from J, leaving 11 bases between. Germline CDR1 is SGHVS and CDR2 is FNYEAQ. The CDR3 extends over 13 amino acids.